This T cell receptor beta chain was sequenced during a study of blood T cell repertoires in COVID-19. Study as a whole: T cells, B-cell-depleted T cells, or PBMCs supplied cDNA or gDNA.

Authors' processing steps: Using reference gene primer amplification, nucleated cell counts were estimated. Sequenced by immunoSEQ multiplex PCR; TCRdb stores in-frame clones only, minus some. V and J calls and clone size are copied from that table; D and trimming were computed from the DNA. The data show approximately 450,000 clones, around 89% seen once. Clinical history reported by participants formed the basis on which cohorts were assigned. In Cohort 3, a recovered donor had either two negative PCRs, clearance, or symptom resolution. CDR1 and CDR2 from the germline V gene are SEHNR and FQNEAQ (reference sequence). This CDR3 comprises 16 residues. Trimming stripped 1 base from V and 6 bases from J, with 18 bases between.

The TCR originated in a man aged 25 to 45 who had recovered from COVID-19. Material for sequencing was PBMCs or T cells enriched from blood (not recorded which). The V and J genes are TRBV7-9 and TRBJ1-1; possible D gene TRBD1, 6 bases. The CDR3 bases are TGTGCCAGCAGCTTAGTCTTCGGGTACAGGGTCTCTGAAGCTTTCTTT. Amino acid sequence: CASSLVFGYRVSEAFF.